The 30 T cell receptor beta chains reported below all come from one sample, sequenced in a study of neurological immune-mediated disorders. TCRdb independently ran MiXCR on the 5' RACE reads; one entry per CDR3 protein. The table includes some 54,000 distinct CDR3 sequences, about 10% detected once. Time point defined: longitudinal time-point 1 (baseline). Sequencing was done on a sample of PBMCs. These receptors were collected from a male donor with HTLV-1-associated myelopathy (HAM/TSP).

In this sample, this clonotype turned up many times. The chain combines TRBV25-1 with TRBJ1-2, with D uncertain. The CDR3 sequence is 12 residues long. CDR1 is MGHDK and CDR2 is SYGVNS in the germline V gene. The V end was cut by 0 bases, the J end by 7 bases, with 6 bases between. The CDR3 sequence is CASSEYLTGYTF. In DNA, the CDR3 is TGTGCCAGCAGTGAATATTTGACTGGCTACACCTTC.

V and J are TRBV5-1 and TRBJ2-7; either TRBD1 or TRBD2 may supply D (5 bases each). V shed 5 bases and J shed 4 bases, with 22 bases lying between them. Germline lookup yields CDR1 SGHRS and CDR2 YFSETQ. The CDR3 spans 16 residues. CDR3 in amino acids: CASSSPHPGTVYEQYF. DNA of the CDR3: TGCGCCAGCAGTTCTCCTCACCCCGGGACGGTATACGAGCAGTACTTC.

J is TRBJ2-3 and V is TRBV20-1, with 8 nucleotides matching TRBD2. This CDR3 is 14 amino acids long. CDR1 DFQATT and CDR2 SNEGSKA come from the germline V gene (reference sequence). With V trimmed by 1 base and J by 5 bases, 5 bases remained unmatched. CDR3 coding DNA: TGCAGTGCTAGAGTAGCGGGGAAGGTAGATACGCAGTATTTT. Amino acid sequence: CSARVAGKVDTQYF.

There are many counts of this clonotype. This chain uses TRBV18 with TRBJ2-5; possibly TRBD1 for D (5 bases). The CDR3 is 15 residues long. V gave up 3 bases and J gave up 1 base, with 12 bases separating them. Germline CDR1 reads KGHSH; CDR2 reads LQKENI. DNA of the CDR3: TGTGCCAGCTCACCCTTTTCGACAGTCCAAGAGACCCAGTACTTC. It codes for CASSPFSTVQETQYF.

This clonotype was picked up many times. The chain couples TRBV20-1 to TRBJ2-2, with 12 bases matching TRBD2. The CDR3 extends over 16 amino acids. Germline V CDR1 and CDR2: DFQATT, SNEGSKA (reference sequence). The V segment lost 2 bases and the J segment 2 bases; nucleotides outside the gene matches: 3. The CDR3 DNA reads TGCAGTGCTAGACGGACTAGCGGGGCCAACACCGGGGAGCTGTTTTTT. This encodes CSARRTSGANTGELFF.

About this clonotype itself: This CDR3 fails to terminate in the conserved phenylalanine or tryptophan, so it likely reflects a read error. CDR3: CASSPREAHSYEQYL. CDR3 nucleotides: TGTGCCAGCAGCCCCCGGGAAGCCCACTCCTACGAGCAGTACTTA. The genes are TRBV28 and TRBJ2-7, with a possible D match to TRBD2 (5 bases). CDR1 and CDR2 from the germline V gene are MDHEN and SYDVKM. There are 15 residues in the CDR3. V lost 6 bases and J 0 bases, leaving 15 bases between the germline ends.

This clonotype was seen ten or more times. This chain connects TRBV29-1 to TRBJ1-5; weak D call: TRBD1 (5 bases). This CDR3 contains 13 residues. CDR1 is SQVTM and CDR2 is ANQGSEA in the germline V gene. Trimming removed 4 bases from V and 2 bases from J, with 9 bases in between. DNA of the CDR3: TGCAGCGTTGTAGGGGCCGGCAATCAGCCCCAGCATTTT. Protein product: CSVVGAGNQPQHF.

This clonotype appeared many times. The chain links TRBV3-1 to TRBJ1-3; the D is unclear. V lost 1 base and J 3 bases, leaving 4 bases between the germline ends. The CDR3 totals 13 residues. Germline V lookup: CDR1 LGHDT, CDR2 YNNKEL (reference sequence). CDR3 residues: CASSQGGGNTIYF. The CDR3 DNA is TGTGCCAGCAGCCAAGGGGGTGGAAACACCATATATTTT.

In this sample, this clonotype turned up many times. The chain links TRBV5-1 to TRBJ2-7, with 7 bases lining up with TRBD2. Germline V lookup: CDR1 SGHRS, CDR2 YFSETQ. The junction had 7 bases not matched to a gene; V was cut back by 4 bases and J by 0 bases. This CDR3 spans 15 amino acids. CDR3 region: CASSLTTSVSYEQYF. CDR3 nucleotide sequence: TGCGCCAGCAGCCTAACAACTAGCGTCTCCTACGAGCAGTACTTC.

This clonotype was counted many times. The V and J genes are TRBV7-3 and TRBJ2-3; D remains ambiguous. This CDR3 spans 13 amino acids. V was cut by 5 bases and J by 4 bases, with 10 bases left in between. Germline CDR1 reads SGHTA; CDR2 reads FQGTGA. The CDR3 spells CASSPEVADTQYF. Here the CDR3 DNA reads TGTGCCAGCAGCCCAGAGGTTGCAGATACGCAGTATTTT.

A remark on this clonotype: An end of the junction does not agree with germline; a read error may underlie this. V is TRBV24-1 and J is TRBJ2-7; TRBD1 aligns across 7 bases. CDR1 and CDR2 (germline): KGHDR, SFDVKD. The CDR3 spans 15 residues. This chain's CDR3 is CSTPPGQVQSFEQYF. The CDR3 bases are TGTTCCACCCCCCCCGGACAGGTTCAAAGTTTCGAGCAGTACTTC.

This clonotype was seen many times. The chain links TRBV6-5 to TRBJ2-1; 8 bases line up with TRBD1. Looked up from germline, CDR1 is MNHEY and CDR2 is SVGAGI. J gave up 7 bases and V 4 bases, and 9 bases lay outside the gene matches. CDR3 length: 15 residues. CDR3: CASSSRQGLGNEQFF. Written as DNA, the CDR3 is TGTGCCAGCAGTTCTCGACAGGGGTTAGGAAATGAGCAGTTCTTC.

This clonotype was counted ten times or more. The chain employs TRBV7-8 and TRBJ1-4, with D possibly matching TRBD1 (5 bases). Germline V lookup: CDR1 SGHVS, CDR2 FQNEAQ. V lost 5 bases and J 5 bases, leaving 15 bases between the germline ends. This CDR3 spans 15 amino acids. The CDR3 reads CASSRVGGTNEKLFF. The CDR3 bases are TGTGCCAGCAGCCGCGTGGGGGGTACAAATGAAAAACTGTTTTTT.

This clonotype came up many times. The chain recombines TRBV20-1 with TRBJ2-1, with 14 positions matching TRBD2. Germline V lookup: CDR1 DFQATT, CDR2 SNEGSKA (reference sequence). Trimming at V came to 1 base and at J to 6 bases, leaving 14 bases not matched to a gene. The CDR3 covers 19 residues. For the CDR3, the DNA is TGCAGTGCTAGAGGTTGGGGACTAGCGGGGGAAAAGAATATCAATGAGCAGTTCTTC. Protein sequence: CSARGWGLAGEKNINEQFF.

This clonotype was counted ten times or more. The chain links TRBV28 to TRBJ2-2; D remains unclear. The CDR3 is made up of 12 amino acids. V lost 1 base to trimming and J lost 7 bases, with 4 bases between them. Germline loops: CDR1 MDHEN, CDR2 SYDVKM. The CDR3 is CASSLYLGELFF. The CDR3 DNA sequence: TGTGCCAGCAGTTTATATCTCGGGGAGCTGTTTTTT.

This clonotype was recorded many times. This rearrangement joins TRBV3-1 to TRBJ1-1, with D maybe TRBD1 (6 bases). V lost 0 bases and J lost 0, with 17 bases in between. Germline CDR1 is LGHDT and CDR2 is YNNKEL (reference sequence). CDR3 length: 18 amino acids. The CDR3 DNA follows: TGTGCCAGCAGCCAAGAAGGAATGAGGGGGTTACTGAACACTGAAGCTTTCTTT. This encodes CASSQEGMRGLLNTEAFF.

This clonotype was recorded many times. The gene calls are TRBV6-5 and TRBJ1-5; 10 nucleotides match TRBD1. The CDR3 runs 15 residues. Unmatched junction bases numbered 4, after V lost 2 bases and J lost 6 bases. Germline CDR1 reads MNHEY; CDR2 reads SVGAGI. CDR3 in amino acids: CASSYRRDRGQPQHF. CDR3 coding DNA: TGTGCCAGCAGTTACCGCCGGGACAGGGGTCAGCCCCAGCATTTT.

This clonotype was counted at least ten times. The chain recombines TRBV12-3 or TRBV12-4 with TRBJ2-7, with TRBD1 matching over 8 bases. This CDR3 contains 15 residues. The trim removed 7 bases at V and 4 bases at J, leaving 12 bases unmatched. This CDR3 reads CASTPLGQGAYEQYF. The CDR3 DNA follows: TGTGCCAGCACCCCCCTGGGGCAGGGGGCGTACGAGCAGTACTTC.

The V gene is TRBV6-1, the J gene TRBJ2-2, with D tentatively TRBD1 or TRBD2 (5 bases each). The CDR3 runs 14 residues. Between the trimmed V and J ends, which lost 9 bases and 7 bases, there was a span of 18 bases. The germline CDR1 and CDR2 sequences are MNHNS and SASEGT. The CDR3 reads CARSRDGVSGELFF. The DNA for the CDR3 is TGTGCCAGAAGCAGGGACGGGGTGAGCGGGGAGCTGTTTTTT.

This clonotype was seen ten or more times. The V and J genes are TRBV27 and TRBJ2-1; D possibly uses TRBD1 or TRBD2 (5 bases each). Germline values: CDR1 MNHEY, CDR2 SMNVEV (reference sequence). V was cut by 6 bases and J by 3 bases, with 12 bases left in between. The CDR3 loop spans 14 amino acids. CDR3 region: CASRGPGYYNEQFF. The CDR3 DNA follows: TGTGCCAGCAGGGGACCGGGCTACTACAATGAGCAGTTCTTC.

This clonotype occurred many times. The chain has TRBV5-1 and TRBJ1-2, with 10 bases aligning to TRBD1. The CDR3 is 15 residues long. V shed 0 bases and J 3 bases; nucleotides not matched to a gene: 2. Germline loops: CDR1 SGHRS, CDR2 YFSETQ. CDR3 DNA: TGCGCCAGCAGCTTGGGGACAGGGGGTTACTATGGCTACACCTTC. It yields the protein CASSLGTGGYYGYTF.

V usage is TRBV19 and J usage is TRBJ2-3; D unclear. Looked up from germline, CDR1 is LNHDA and CDR2 is SQIVND (reference sequence). The germline V and J ends were trimmed by 7 bases and 1 base, with 12 bases remaining between them. The CDR3 is 14 residues long. The CDR3 nucleotides read TGTGCCAGTACTCACACTGGAGGCACAGATACGCAGTATTTT. Translating it yields CASTHTGGTDTQYF.

As concerns this clonotype: A much larger clone lies a single base off, so this may be a read error. V usage is TRBV6-2 or TRBV6-3 and J usage is TRBJ1-1; D may be TRBD1 (5 bases). The CDR3 is 12 amino acids. Germline lookup yields CDR1 MNHEY and CDR2 SVGEGT. The CDR3 sequence is CTSSDTGIEAFF. The CDR3 nucleotides are TGTACCAGCAGCGACACAGGAATAGAAGCTTTCTTT.

Ten or more counts support this clonotype. The chain is built from TRBV5-1 and TRBJ1-1; no firm D call. Germline V CDR1 and CDR2: SGHRS, YFSETQ. The CDR3 contains 15 residues. Trimming left V 0 bases short and J 4 bases short, with 13 bases between. Written as DNA, the CDR3 is TGCGCCAGCAGCTTGGAGTTTGCAGCCCCCACTGAAGCTTTCTTT. Translating gives CASSLEFAAPTEAFF. Full variable domain (missing parts from reference TRBV5-1 and TRBJ1-1): KAGVTQTPRYLIKTRGQQVTLSCSPISGHRSVSWYQQTPGQGLQFLFEYFSETQRNKGNFPGRFSGRQFSNSRSEMNVSTLELGDSALYLCASSLEFAAPTEAFFGQGTRLTVV.

Worth noting for this clonotype: A much bigger clone sits one base away, suggesting this may be a read error. The V gene is TRBV5-1, the J gene TRBJ2-1; 9 nucleotides agree with TRBD2. The CDR3 length is 13 residues. Germline V gene lookup returns CDR1 SGHRS and CDR2 YFSETQ. This CDR3 reads CANSGGLSNEQFF. The CDR3 nucleotides read TGCGCCAACAGCGGGGGGCTCAGCAATGAGCAGTTCTTC. Supplemented by reference TRBV5-1 and TRBJ2-1, the full variable domain reads KAGVTQTPRYLIKTRGQQVTLSCSPISGHRSVSWYQQTPGQGLQFLFEYFSETQRNKGNFPGRFSGRQFSNSRSEMNVSTLELGDSALYLCANSGGLSNEQFFGPGTRLTVL.

Remarks on this clonotype: A read error may account for a junction end that differs from germline. The V and J genes are TRBV5-1 and TRBJ2-7; 10 bases match TRBD2. The CDR3 totals 17 residues. Per germline, CDR1 SGHRS and CDR2 YFSETQ. This CDR3 reads CASSPSGGGMRRYAQYF. CDR3 bases: TGCGCCAGCAGCCCTAGCGGGGGAGGTATGCGACGCTACGCGCAGTATTTC.

The table lists this clonotype with many counts. This chain joins TRBV28 and TRBJ2-3; TRBD1 aligns across 7 bases. The CDR3 has 15 amino acids. Germline-derived CDR1 and CDR2 are MDHEN and SYDVKM. The J segment lost 2 bases and the V segment lost 6 bases, leaving 8 bases of the junction unmatched. CDR3 sequence (DNA): TGTGCCAGCAGCCCCGAGGGGGCCCCCACAGATACGCAGTATTTT. It encodes CASSPEGAPTDTQYF. The whole variable domain, remainder taken from reference TRBV28 and TRBJ2-3, is DVKVTQSSRYLVKRTGEKVFLECVQDMDHENMFWYRQDPGLGLRLIYFSYDVKMKEKGDIPEGYSVSREKKERFSLILESASTNQTSMYLCASSPEGAPTDTQYFGPGTRLTVL.

Ten or more counts support this clonotype. J is TRBJ2-1 and V is TRBV6-2 or TRBV6-3; 9 positions match TRBD2. The CDR3 runs 15 residues. Trimming took 1 base from V and 6 from J; bases not matched to a gene: 4. The germline V gene has CDR1 MNHEY and CDR2 SVGEGT. CDR3 residues: CASSYLAGAPNEQFF. Here the CDR3 DNA reads TGTGCCAGCAGTTACTTAGCGGGGGCCCCCAATGAGCAGTTCTTC.

This clonotype occurred many times. The chain employs TRBV6-5 and TRBJ2-1; the D gene is possibly TRBD2 (6 bases). Germline V lookup: CDR1 MNHEY, CDR2 SVGAGI. The CDR3 is made up of 13 amino acids. The V end lost 1 base, the J end lost 5 bases, and 6 bases lay between the germline ends. The CDR3 DNA is TGTGCCAGCAGTTACTTAGCGGACAATGAGCAGTTCTTC. Translated: CASSYLADNEQFF.

This clonotype was recorded many times. This rearrangement joins TRBV29-1 to TRBJ1-3, with D hard to call. CDR3 size: 13 residues. Germline CDR1 is SQVTM and CDR2 is ANQGSEA. V was trimmed by 3 bases and J by 7 bases, leaving 13 bases between them. The CDR3 sequence is CSVEANLGNTIYF. CDR3 nucleotide sequence: TGCAGCGTTGAGGCCAACCTTGGGAACACCATATATTTT.